This TCR beta chain was found in a study of human T cells and chemical hapten exposure (dated by TCRdb to the early 2020s). For the study in its entirety: For sensitization, 2% DPC in acetone was applied to a 2 cm by 2 cm area of upper inner arm skin. Libraries were combined into a pool for sequencing, and differences in TCR yield between samples came mainly from small differences in library volumes within the pool. Patients additionally received weekly therapeutic DPC doses to the scalp throughout the approximately 25-week study period. Blood samples were taken from patients before sensitization (week 0) and at 2, 6 and about 24 weeks after DPC sensitization. Patch testing was done on the upper back using Finn chambers containing 0.01% DPC, and results were scored after 6 days according to International Contact Dermatitis Research Group standards. Most of the patients in the cohort were female, and the cohort covered alopecia areata with under or over 50% scalp involvement, alopecia totalis and alopecia universalis. This study followed changes in the peripheral blood TCR repertoire in vivo during primary and secondary sensitization of alopecia patients to the hapten diphenylcyclopropenone (DPC). Twenty-nine alopecia patients gave blood for TCR sequencing at one to four time points (pre-sensitization, 2, 6 and 24 weeks). Overall results and qualifications from the work: After repeated subsampling, the strength of the expansion versus patch-test correlation and the threshold at which it became significant changed. Patch test score correlated positively with the number of PT1 expanded TCRs, reaching significance at thresholds 8, 16 and 32 but not at 4. Compared with pre-sensitization or healthy control sets, expanded TCRs formed significantly more large CDR3 similarity clusters, which is consistent with antigen-driven responses. No change with DPC sensitization was found in the number of TCRs above 1 in 1000 frequency, and no evidence of global repertoire structure alterations was found. Alopecia, a presumed autoimmune disease, was present in all patients, so the immune response of the patients might differ from that of healthy individuals.

Trimming at the junction amounts to 4 bases on V and 0 bases on J, and the germline ends lie 17 bases apart. In the germline V gene (reference sequence), CDR1 corresponds to SGHNT and CDR2 to YYREEE. The CDR3, cysteine through phenylalanine, is 16 amino acids long. CDR3 DNA is the only sequence kept; it has 48 bases, read in frame from the first base. As to this clonotype: Which antigen it targets is not known. No base qualities exist here, and no much larger clone lies one base off it.

The library was obtained by RACE. TCRdb shows the sequencer as NextSeq 500. During library preparation, unique molecular identifiers were attached to individual cDNA molecules so that TCRs could be counted in a quantitative, reproducible way. Both TCR alpha and TCR beta chains were sequenced from each blood RNA sample. Per the source publication's procedure: The median number of TCRs per sample was around 100,000, ranging from about 23,224 to 700,000. The Decombinator software suite was used to annotate the V, J and CDR3 of the TCR reads. For PS versus PT1 abundance plots, all samples were subsampled to the same number of TCRs (28,000). TCRs were defined as expanded if absent before sensitization and observed at least eight times at the 2-week time point. Starting from the raw public reads, TCRdb applied fastp trimming at Q25, assembled clones with MiXCR and retained in-frame beta chains. Each CDR3 protein appears once, grouped with its most common genes and DNA. It is TCRdb's table, rather than the study itself, that gives the V and J calls and clone size. The table for this sample lists about 140,000 distinct CDR3 sequences; 10% to 15% of them were counted only once. Clones ranked in the top ten supply around 1.4% of the sample.

The sample's time point label is to be understood as: patch test 2, 6 weeks after DPC sensitization. The treatment or condition label corresponds to: therapeutic diphenylcyclopropenone sensitization with weekly scalp DPC. At every patch-test visit, the blood draw took place before the patch test was put on. Patients were eligible if aged 18 to 70, diagnosed with alopecia and judged suitable for DPC therapy, and pregnant patients were excluded. Total RNA was extracted from unfractionated whole blood collected in Tempus Blood RNA tubes. The clonotype originates from a woman aged 50 to 60 with alopecia areata. Some clones in this sample may be carry-over from other donors' samples. This specimen consisted of whole blood, obtained in connection with sensitization to the hapten diphenylcyclopropenone (DPC). The V and J genes are TRBV5-4 and TRBJ2-7; possibly the D gene is TRBD1, per 5 matching bases. Here is the DNA: TGTGCCAGCAGCCCCTTGACAGTCCAGAGCTCCTACGAGCAGTACTTC. It encodes CASSPLTVQSSYEQYF.